This T cell receptor beta chain was captured in a study of control samples from healthy donors and cancer patients. V was clipped by 1 base and J by 0 bases, with 9 bases between them. The CDR3 runs 15 residues. Germline V lookup: CDR1 LNHDA, CDR2 SQIVND (reference sequence). Here immunoSEQ multiplex PCR was the method, and the copy in TCRdb shows in-frame clones only, minus some. This repertoire shows about 77,000 clones, about 92% found once; its top ten account for 5.5% to 6.5%. The chain employs TRBV19 and TRBJ1-1; TRBD1 might be the D (5 bases). The clonotype comes from a woman in her sixties or seventies in good health. The specimen sequenced was blood. The DNA of the CDR3 is TGTGCCAGTAGTATAGCGGCAGGGATGAACACTGAAGCTTTCTTT. Translating it yields CASSIAAGMNTEAFF.